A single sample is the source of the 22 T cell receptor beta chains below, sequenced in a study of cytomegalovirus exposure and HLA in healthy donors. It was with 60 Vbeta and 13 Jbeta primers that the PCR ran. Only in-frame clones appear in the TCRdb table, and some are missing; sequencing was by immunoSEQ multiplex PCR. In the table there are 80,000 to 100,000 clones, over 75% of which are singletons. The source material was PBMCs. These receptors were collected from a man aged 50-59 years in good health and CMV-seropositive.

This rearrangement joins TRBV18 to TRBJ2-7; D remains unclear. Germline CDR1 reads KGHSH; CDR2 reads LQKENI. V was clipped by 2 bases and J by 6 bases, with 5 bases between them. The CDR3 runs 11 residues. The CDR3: CASSPGAEQYF. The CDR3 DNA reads TGTGCCAGCTCACCAGGAGCCGAGCAGTACTTC.

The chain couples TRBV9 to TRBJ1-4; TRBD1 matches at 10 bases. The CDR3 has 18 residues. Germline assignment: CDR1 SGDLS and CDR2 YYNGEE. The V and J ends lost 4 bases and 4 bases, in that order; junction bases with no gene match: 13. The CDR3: CASSSMTGGAGVNEKLFF. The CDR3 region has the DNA TGTGCCAGCAGCTCCATGACAGGGGGCGCAGGGGTTAATGAAAAACTGTTTTTT.

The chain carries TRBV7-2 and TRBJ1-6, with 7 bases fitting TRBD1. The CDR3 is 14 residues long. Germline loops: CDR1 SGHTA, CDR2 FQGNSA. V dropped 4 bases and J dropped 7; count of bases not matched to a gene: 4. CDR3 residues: CASSWRQGNSPLHF. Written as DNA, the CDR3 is TGTGCCAGCAGCTGGAGACAGGGAAATTCACCCCTCCACTTT.

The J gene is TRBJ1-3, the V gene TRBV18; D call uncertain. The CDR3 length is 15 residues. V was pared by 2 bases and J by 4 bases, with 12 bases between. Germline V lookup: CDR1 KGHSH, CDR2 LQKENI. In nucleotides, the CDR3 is TGTGCCAGCTCACCAAGACTCGAGGCCGGAAACACCATATATTTT. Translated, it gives CASSPRLEAGNTIYF.

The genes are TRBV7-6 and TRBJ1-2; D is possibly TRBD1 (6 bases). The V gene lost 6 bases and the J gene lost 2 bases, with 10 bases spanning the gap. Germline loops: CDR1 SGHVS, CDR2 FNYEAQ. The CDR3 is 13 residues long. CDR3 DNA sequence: TGTGCCAGCAGTGACGGACAGAACTATGGCTACACCTTC. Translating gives CASSDGQNYGYTF.

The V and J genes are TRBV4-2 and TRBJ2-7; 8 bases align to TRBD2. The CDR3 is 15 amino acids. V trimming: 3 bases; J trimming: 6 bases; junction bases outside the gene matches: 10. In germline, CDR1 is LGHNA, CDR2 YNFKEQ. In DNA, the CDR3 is TGTGCCAGCAGCCAGGTTTATACCGGGGGGGGCGAGCAGTACTTC. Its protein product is CASSQVYTGGGEQYF.

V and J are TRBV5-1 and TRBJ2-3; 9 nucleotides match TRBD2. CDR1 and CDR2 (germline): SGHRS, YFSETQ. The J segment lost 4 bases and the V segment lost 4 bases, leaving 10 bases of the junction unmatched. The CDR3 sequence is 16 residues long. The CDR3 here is CASSPGLASIPDTQYF. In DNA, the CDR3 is TGCGCCAGCAGCCCCGGACTAGCGTCTATTCCAGATACGCAGTATTTT.

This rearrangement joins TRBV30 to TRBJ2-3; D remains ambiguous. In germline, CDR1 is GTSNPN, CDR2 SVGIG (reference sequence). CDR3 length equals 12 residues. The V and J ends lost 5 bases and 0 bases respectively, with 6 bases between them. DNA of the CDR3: TGTGCCTGGGCTCGGAGCACAGATACGCAGTATTTT. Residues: CAWARSTDTQYF.

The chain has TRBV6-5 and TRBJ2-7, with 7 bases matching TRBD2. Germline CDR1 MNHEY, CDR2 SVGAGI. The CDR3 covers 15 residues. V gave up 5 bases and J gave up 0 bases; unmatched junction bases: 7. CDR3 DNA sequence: TGTGCCAGCAGTCCCAAAGGACTAGTCTCCTACGAGCAGTACTTC. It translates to CASSPKGLVSYEQYF.

CDR3 region: CASRGGQGTEAFF. In DNA form, the CDR3 reads TGCGCCAGCAGAGGGGGACAGGGCACTGAAGCTTTCTTT. This chain joins TRBV5-1 and TRBJ1-1; 9 bases match TRBD1. The CDR3 consists of 13 residues. V lost 5 bases and J lost 4; bases outside the gene matches: 3. The germline V gene encodes CDR1 SGHRS and CDR2 YFSETQ.

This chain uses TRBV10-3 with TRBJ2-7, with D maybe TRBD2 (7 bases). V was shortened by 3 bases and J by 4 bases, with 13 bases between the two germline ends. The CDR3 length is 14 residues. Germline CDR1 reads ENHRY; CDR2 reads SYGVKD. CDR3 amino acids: CAISDSGGPYEQYF. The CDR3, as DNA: TGTGCCATCAGTGACTCGGGGGGCCCGTACGAGCAGTACTTC.

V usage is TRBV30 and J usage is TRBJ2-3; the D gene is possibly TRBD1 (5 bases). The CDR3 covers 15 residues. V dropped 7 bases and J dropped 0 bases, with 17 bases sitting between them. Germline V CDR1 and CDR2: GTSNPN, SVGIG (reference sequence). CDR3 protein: CAYTRQPSSTDTQYF. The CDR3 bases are TGTGCCTACACCCGACAGCCATCTAGCACAGATACGCAGTATTTT.

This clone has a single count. The chain's CDR3 is CASSPPGQGYEQYF. Written as DNA, the CDR3 is TGCGCCAGCAGCCCCCCGGGACAGGGCTACGAGCAGTACTTC. V is TRBV5-1 and J is TRBJ2-5; 9 bases line up with TRBD1. The end of the DNA aligns better with TRBJ2-7, so the J call may be wrong. This CDR3 is 14 amino acids long. The V gene's germline CDR1 is SGHRS and CDR2 YFSETQ.

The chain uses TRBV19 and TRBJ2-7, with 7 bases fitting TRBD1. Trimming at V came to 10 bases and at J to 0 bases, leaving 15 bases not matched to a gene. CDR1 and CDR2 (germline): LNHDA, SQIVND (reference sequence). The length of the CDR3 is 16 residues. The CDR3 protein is CATSRTPGQPSYEQYF. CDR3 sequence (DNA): TGTGCCACTTCGCGAACGCCGGGACAGCCCTCCTACGAGCAGTACTTC.

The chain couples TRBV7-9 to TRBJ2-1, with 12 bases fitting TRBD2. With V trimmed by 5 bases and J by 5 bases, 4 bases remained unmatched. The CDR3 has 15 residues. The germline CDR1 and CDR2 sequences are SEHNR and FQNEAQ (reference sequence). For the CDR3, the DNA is TGTGCCAGCAGCCGGACTAGCGGGGCAAACAATGAGCAGTTCTTC. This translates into CASSRTSGANNEQFF.

CDR3 loop: CASSFRSTGELFF. In nucleotides, the CDR3 is TGTGCCAGCAGCTTTCGGAGCACCGGGGAGCTGTTTTTT. This chain uses TRBV7-8 with TRBJ2-2; D unclear. Trimming shortened V by 3 bases and J by 4 bases, and 6 bases separated the two germline ends. CDR3 length: 13 residues. Germline-derived CDR1 and CDR2 are SGHVS and FQNEAQ.

CDR3 residues: CASSTKDRADSGNTIYF. The CDR3 DNA sequence: TGTGCCAGCAGCACTAAGGACAGGGCCGACTCTGGAAACACCATATATTTT. The rearrangement uses TRBV7-9 and TRBJ1-3; TRBD1 aligns across 8 bases. Germline CDR1 is SEHNR and CDR2 is FQNEAQ (reference sequence). The CDR3 consists of 17 residues. V lost 5 bases, J lost 0 bases, and 9 bases stayed unmatched.

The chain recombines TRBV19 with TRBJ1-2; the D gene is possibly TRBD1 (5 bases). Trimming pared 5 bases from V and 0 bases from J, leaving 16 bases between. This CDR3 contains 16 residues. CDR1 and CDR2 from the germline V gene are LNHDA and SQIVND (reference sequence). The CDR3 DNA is TGTGCCAGTAGTCCAACGTTGGACAACTCTAACTATGGCTACACCTTC. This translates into CASSPTLDNSNYGYTF.

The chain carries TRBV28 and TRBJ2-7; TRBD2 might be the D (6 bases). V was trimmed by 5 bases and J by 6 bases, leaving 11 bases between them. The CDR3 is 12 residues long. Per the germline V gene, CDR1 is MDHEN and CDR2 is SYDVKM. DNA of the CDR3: TGTGCCAGCAGTCTAACTAGCTCCGAGCAGTACTTC. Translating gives CASSLTSSEQYF.

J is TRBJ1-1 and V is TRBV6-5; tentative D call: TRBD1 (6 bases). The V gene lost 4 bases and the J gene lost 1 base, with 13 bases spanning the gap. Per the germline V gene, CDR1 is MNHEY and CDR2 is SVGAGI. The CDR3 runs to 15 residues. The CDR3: CASSSSGTPNTEAFF. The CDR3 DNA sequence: TGTGCCAGCAGTTCGTCCGGGACACCGAACACTGAAGCTTTCTTT.

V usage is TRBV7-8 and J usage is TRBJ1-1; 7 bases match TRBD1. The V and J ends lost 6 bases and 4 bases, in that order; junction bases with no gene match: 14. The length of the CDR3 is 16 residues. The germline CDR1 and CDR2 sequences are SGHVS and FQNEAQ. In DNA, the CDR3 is TGTGCCAGCAGGGAGCAGCTGACAGGGTCTGGCACTGAAGCTTTCTTT. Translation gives CASREQLTGSGTEAFF.

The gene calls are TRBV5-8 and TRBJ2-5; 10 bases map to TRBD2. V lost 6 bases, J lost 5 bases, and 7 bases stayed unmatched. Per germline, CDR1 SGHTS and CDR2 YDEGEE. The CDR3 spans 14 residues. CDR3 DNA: TGTGCCAGCACCACAGCGGGGGGGCTCGAGACCCAGTACTTC. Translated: CASTTAGGLETQYF.